The T cell receptor (beta chain) described here comes from a study of blood T cell repertoires in COVID-19. For the study at large: PBMCs, B-cell-depleted T cells, or T cells were the source of the cDNA or gDNA that made up the material.

The assay was immunoSEQ multiplex PCR, and TCRdb's table has in-frame clones only and misses some. The sample carries 250,000 to 300,000 clones, around 85% recorded once. The junction had 12 bases not matched to a gene; V was cut back by 4 bases and J by 3 bases. This CDR3 has 16 residues. Looked up from germline, CDR1 is SGDLS and CDR2 is YYNGEE. The TCR sequence derives from a woman in her 30s with COVID-19, enrolled during active disease. The genes are TRBV9 and TRBJ1-1; 7 bases agree with TRBD1. The sequencing input was peripheral blood. CDR3 sequence reads: CASSPGTVSSYTEAFF. For the CDR3, the DNA is TGTGCCAGCAGCCCCGGGACAGTCTCTTCGTACACTGAAGCTTTCTTT.